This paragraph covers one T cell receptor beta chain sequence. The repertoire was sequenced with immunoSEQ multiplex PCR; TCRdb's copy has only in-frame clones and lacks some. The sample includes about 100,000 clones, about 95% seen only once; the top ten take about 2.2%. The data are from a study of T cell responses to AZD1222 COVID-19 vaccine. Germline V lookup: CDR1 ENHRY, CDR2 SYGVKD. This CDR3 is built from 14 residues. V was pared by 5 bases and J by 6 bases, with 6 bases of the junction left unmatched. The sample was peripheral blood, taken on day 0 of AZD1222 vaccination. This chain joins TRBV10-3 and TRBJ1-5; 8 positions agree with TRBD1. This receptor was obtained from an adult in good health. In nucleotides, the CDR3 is TGTGCCATCAGTCTCGGACAGGGAAGTCAGCCCCAGCATTTT. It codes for CAISLGQGSQPQHF.